Here is one T cell receptor beta chain with its context. V lost 3 bases to trimming and J lost 4 bases; unmatched junction nucleotides: 4. The CDR3 loop spans 14 amino acids. The sample comes from a study of CD8 T cells in Susac syndrome. RNA in amounts of about 0.45 to 1 ug was reverse transcribed with random hexamers. TCRdb recomputed calls from the immunoSEQ multiplex PCR reads with MiXCR, one row per CDR3 protein. The sample consists of tens of thousands of distinct CDR3 sequences, approximately 94% of them appearing once. The clonotype was recovered from a human donor with multiple sclerosis. The chain uses TRBV12-3 or TRBV12-4 and TRBJ2-7; 9 bases are shared with TRBD1. Sequenced material: CD8+ T cells from PBMCs. For the CDR3, the DNA is TGTGCCAGCAGTTTGGGGACAGGGTGGTACGAGCAGTACTTC. Translation: CASSLGTGWYEQYF.